Following are 8 T cell receptor beta chains from one sample sequenced in a study of a mutant IDH1 vaccine in newly diagnosed glioma. Data came from immunoSEQ multiplex PCR; TCRdb stores just in-frame clones and leaves some out. The data show 45,000 to 65,000 clones, less than 65% seen once. No antigens are known for them. As for time point: week 47, end of study. Every vaccine dose comprised 300 ug of mutant IDH1 20-mer peptide plus topical imiquimod. The specimen was peripheral blood mononuclear cells (PBMCs), collected from a glioma patient whose treatment included an IDH1 peptide vaccine. The receptor set was obtained from a man between 40 and 49 years old with glioma. Some clones in this sample may be carry-over from other donors' samples.

The genes are TRBV5-5 and TRBJ1-3; D not resolved. V was cut by 0 bases and J by 0 bases, with 7 bases left in between. CDR1 is SGHKS and CDR2 is YYEKEE in the germline V gene (reference sequence). The CDR3 contains 15 residues. The chain's CDR3 is CASSLATRSGNTIYF. The CDR3, as DNA: TGTGCCAGCAGCTTGGCGACACGCTCTGGAAACACCATATATTTT. Based on the CDR3 plus reference TRBV5-5 and TRBJ1-3, the full variable domain is DAGVTQSPTHLIKTRGQQVTLRCSPISGHKSVSWYQQVLGQGPQFIFQYYEKEERGRGNFPDRFSARQFPNYSSELNVNALLLGDSALYLCASSLATRSGNTIYFGEGSWLTVV.

This rearrangement joins TRBV7-2 to TRBJ1-4; the match to TRBD1 covers 7 bases. CDR3 length equals 15 residues. The trim removed 5 bases at V and 7 bases at J, leaving 10 bases unmatched. CDR1 SGHTA and CDR2 FQGNSA come from the germline V gene. The CDR3 bases are TGTGCCAGCAGCGTACGACAGGGAGTAGCTGAAAAACTGTTTTTT. It specifies CASSVRQGVAEKLFF.

CDR3 in amino acids: CASSLVPGLNTEAFF. The CDR3 coding sequence is TGCGCCAGCAGCTTGGTGCCAGGCCTGAACACTGAAGCTTTCTTT. The J gene is TRBJ1-1, the V gene TRBV5-1; D gene ambiguous. V was cut by 0 bases and J by 0 bases, with 9 bases left in between. In germline, CDR1 is SGHRS, CDR2 YFSETQ. The CDR3 spans 15 residues.

This chain connects TRBV2 to TRBJ1-4; no clear D gene. Deletions cut 8 bases from V and 8 bases from J, with 15 bases between. The CDR3 runs to 13 residues. CDR1 and CDR2 (germline): SNHLY, FYNNEI. The CDR3 nucleotides are TGTGCCAGCTGGGGATCGCCTGGGGAAAAACTGTTTTTT. Its protein is CASWGSPGEKLFF.

The V and J genes are TRBV6-1 and TRBJ1-1; no reliable D call. CDR1 is MNHNS and CDR2 is SASEGT in the germline V gene. V lost 1 base to trimming and J lost 3 bases, with 12 bases between them. This CDR3 contains 15 residues. For the CDR3, the DNA is TGTGCCAGCAGTGAAGTCATCGTACGGGACACTGAAGCTTTCTTT. This codes for CASSEVIVRDTEAFF.

This clone was recorded a few times. The genes are TRBV27 and TRBJ2-1, with a tentative D call TRBD1 (5 bases). The V end lost 4 bases, the J end lost 9 bases, and 13 bases lay between the germline ends. This CDR3 is 13 amino acids long. Germline assignment: CDR1 MNHEY and CDR2 SMNVEV (reference sequence). CDR3: CASSSLRGTEQFF. The DNA of the CDR3 is TGTGCCAGCAGTTCATTAAGGGGCACTGAGCAGTTCTTC.

This clone was picked up a small number of times. The chain uses TRBV5-1 and TRBJ1-1; the D is unclear. V dropped 4 bases and J dropped 4 bases, with 8 bases sitting between them. Germline CDR1 and CDR2: SGHRS and YFSETQ. The CDR3 contains 12 residues. The CDR3 reads CASSHGSTEAFF. DNA for the CDR3: TGCGCCAGCAGCCACGGGTCCACTGAAGCTTTCTTT.

The chain has TRBV10-2 and TRBJ1-5; a possible D gene is TRBD1 (5 bases). The V end was cut by 6 bases, the J end by 4 bases, with 10 bases between. This CDR3 region has 13 residues. The germline gives CDR1 WSHSY, CDR2 SAAADI. The CDR3 here is CASRDDSNQPQHF. CDR3 DNA sequence: TGCGCCAGCAGGGACGACAGTAATCAGCCCCAGCATTTT.